This TCR beta chain was profiled in a study of cytomegalovirus exposure and HLA in healthy donors. On this clone: Its matching antigen is unknown.

Both 60 Vbeta primers and 13 Jbeta primers went into the PCR. The method was immunoSEQ multiplex PCR; TCRdb's version includes in-frame clones alone and lacks a portion of them. The sample yields 140,000 to 150,000 clones, 76% seen once. Study-level results: In a later analysis, HLA-associated TCR beta chains were more clonally expanded than equally common others. Productive rates of about 87% or about 30% were seen for most TCR beta V segments in an earlier analysis.

The germline V gene encodes CDR1 SNHLY and CDR2 FYNNEI. Trimming removed 6 bases at V and 5 bases at J, with 14 bases between. CDR3 length: 13 amino acids. V gene TRBV2 combines with J gene TRBJ2-7, with no clear D. This receptor was obtained from a woman aged 40 to 50 in good health and CMV-seronegative. Specimen: PBMCs. CDR3 residues: CASRIVSPDEQYF. CDR3 nucleotides: TGTGCCAGCAGAATAGTGTCGCCCGACGAGCAGTACTTC.